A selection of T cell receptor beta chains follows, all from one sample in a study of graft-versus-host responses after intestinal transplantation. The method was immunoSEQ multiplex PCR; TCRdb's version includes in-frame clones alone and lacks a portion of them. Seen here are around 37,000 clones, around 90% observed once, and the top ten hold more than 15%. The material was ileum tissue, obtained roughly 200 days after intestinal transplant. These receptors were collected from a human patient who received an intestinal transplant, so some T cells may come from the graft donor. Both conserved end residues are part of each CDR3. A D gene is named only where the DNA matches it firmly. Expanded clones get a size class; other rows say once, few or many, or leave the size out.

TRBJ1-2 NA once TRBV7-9 TGTGCCAGCAGCTTAGCGAATTTCGGGGACCTCTATGGCTACACCTTC CASSLANFGDLYGYTF
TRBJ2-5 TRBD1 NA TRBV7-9 TGTGCCAGCAGCTTAGCTACAGGGGAAACGTACTTC CASSLATGETYF
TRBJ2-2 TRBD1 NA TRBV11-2 TGTGCCAGCAGCTTAGCAAACAGGGGTGGCACCGGGGAGCTGTTTTTT CASSLANRGGTGELFF
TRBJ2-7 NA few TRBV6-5 TGTGCCAGCAGTAGGGCTCCCCGCTACGAGCAGTACTTC CASSRAPRYEQYF
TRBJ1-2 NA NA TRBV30 TGTGCCTGGAGTAGGACAAACTATGGCTACACCTTC CAWSRTNYGYTF
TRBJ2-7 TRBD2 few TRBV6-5 TGTGCCAGCAGGATTAGCGGGGGGTCTCTCTACGAGCAGTACTTC CASRISGGSLYEQYF
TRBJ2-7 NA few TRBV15 TGTGCCACCAGCAGAGAAGGGGTCGAGCAGTACTTC CATSREGVEQYF
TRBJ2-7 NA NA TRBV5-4 TGTGCCAGCAGCTCGCCTTCCGCGCGGGGGACATACGAGCAGTACTTC CASSSPSARGTYEQYF
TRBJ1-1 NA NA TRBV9 TGTGCCAGCAGCGTAGGTATGACACCGGCTGAAGCTTTCTTT CASSVGMTPAEAFF
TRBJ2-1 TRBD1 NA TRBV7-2 TGTGCCAGCAGCTCCCGGGACAGGTACAATGAGCAGTTCTTC CASSSRDRYNEQFF
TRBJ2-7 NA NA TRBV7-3 TGTGCCAGCAGCTTAAGTCAGACGAGTTCCGAGCAGTACTTC CASSLSQTSSEQYF
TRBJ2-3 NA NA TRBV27 TGTGCCAGCAGTTTCCTCGTAGGGTCGGGCGCAGATACGCAGTATTTT CASSFLVGSGADTQYF
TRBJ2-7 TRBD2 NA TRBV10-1 TGCGCCAGCAGTGAGGCAGGTTACACGACTAGCGGGAGGGGGGGGTCCTACGAGCAGTACTTC CASSEAGYTTSGRGGSYEQYF
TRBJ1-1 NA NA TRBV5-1 TGCGCCAGCAGCCCGGGGACGGGAAACACTGAAGCTTTCTTT CASSPGTGNTEAFF
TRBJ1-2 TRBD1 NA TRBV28 TGTGCCAGCAGACCCAACTTGGACAGGGTTGGCTACACCTTC CASRPNLDRVGYTF
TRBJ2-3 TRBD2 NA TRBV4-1 TGCGCCAGCAGCCACCCGGGACTAGCAGAAGATACGCAGTATTTT CASSHPGLAEDTQYF
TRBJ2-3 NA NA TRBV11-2 TGTGCCAGCAGCCTCGACCGCACAGATACGCAGTATTTT CASSLDRTDTQYF
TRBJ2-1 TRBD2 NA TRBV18 TGTGCCAGCTCACCCGGCGGGGGGCCCCTCAATGAGCAGTTCTTC CASSPGGGPLNEQFF
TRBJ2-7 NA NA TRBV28 TGTGCCAGCAGCCCCGTGCGGGTAGACTCCTACGAGCAGTACTTC CASSPVRVDSYEQYF
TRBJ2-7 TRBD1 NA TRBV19 TGTGCCACCGGCCAGGGACAGGGGCACGAGCAGTACTTC CATGQGQGHEQYF
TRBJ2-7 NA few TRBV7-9 TGTGCCAGCAGCTTAGGCGCATACGAGCAGTACTTC CASSLGAYEQYF
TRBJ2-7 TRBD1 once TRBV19 TGTGCCAGTAGTCCTAGGACAGGGGTCGGGGAGCAGTACTTC CASSPRTGVGEQYF
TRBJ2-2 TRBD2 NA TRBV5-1 TGCGCCAGCAGCCCGCTCTGGGGAGGGCGGAAGAACACCGGGGAGCTGTTTTTT CASSPLWGGRKNTGELFF
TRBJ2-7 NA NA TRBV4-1 TGCGCCAGCAGCCCACTCCAGCACGGAACCTACGAGCAGTACTTC CASSPLQHGTYEQYF
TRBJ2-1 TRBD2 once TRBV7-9 TGTGCCAGCAGCTTAGGAGGTCTAGCGGCCTACAATGAGCAGTTCTTC CASSLGGLAAYNEQFF
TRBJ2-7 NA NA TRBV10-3 TGTGCCATCAGTGAGTCGACTGCCTACGAGCAGTACTTC CAISESTAYEQYF
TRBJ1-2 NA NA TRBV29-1 TGCAGCGTTGATTTGACGGGAAACTATGGCTACACCTTC CSVDLTGNYGYTF
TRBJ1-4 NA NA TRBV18 TGTGCCAGCTCACCGGGGAATGAAAAACTGTTTTTT CASSPGNEKLFF
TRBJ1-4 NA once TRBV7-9 TGTGCCAGCAAGCCCCTAGGAGAAAAACTGTTTTTT CASKPLGEKLFF
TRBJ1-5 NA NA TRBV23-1 TGCGCCAGCAGTCAAAGACAGCAGCCCCAGCATTTT CASSQRQQPQHF
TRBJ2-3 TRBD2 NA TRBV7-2 TGTGCCAGCAGCCTTTTGACTAGCGGTAGAGATACGCAGTATTTT CASSLLTSGRDTQYF
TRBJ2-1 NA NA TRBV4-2 TGTGCCAGCAGCCCGGTGAGTCGCGGGGTGCTCTACAATGAGCAGTTCTTC CASSPVSRGVLYNEQFF
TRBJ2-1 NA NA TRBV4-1 TGCGCCAGCAGCCAAGGAGACCGGATTAGCTCCTACAATGAGCAGTTCTTC CASSQGDRISSYNEQFF
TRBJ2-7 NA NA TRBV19 TGTGCCAGTAGTATAGGTCGTGGGAGAGCGCGCGAGCAGTACTTC CASSIGRGRAREQYF
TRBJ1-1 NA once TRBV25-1 TGTGCCAGCAGTGAGACAGGTAGAGGCACTGAAGCTTTCTTT CASSETGRGTEAFF
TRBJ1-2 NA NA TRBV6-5 TGTGCCAGCAGAGACCTCTATGGCTACACCTTC CASRDLYGYTF
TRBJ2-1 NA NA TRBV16 TGTGCCAGCAGCCCGTTTACGAGCTCCTACAATGAGCAGTTCTTC CASSPFTSSYNEQFF
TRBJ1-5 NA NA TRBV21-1 TGTGCCAGCAGAAAGGTTATACTACATTGGCATCATCAGCCCCAGCATTTT CASRKVILHWHHQPQHF
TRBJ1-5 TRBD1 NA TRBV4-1 TGCGCCAGCAGCCAGGGACAGGGGATTCAGCCCCAGCATTTT CASSQGQGIQPQHF
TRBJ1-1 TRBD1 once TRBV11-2 TGTGCCAGCAGCTCCCTGGGCAGGGGGACCACTGAAGCTTTCTTT CASSSLGRGTTEAFF
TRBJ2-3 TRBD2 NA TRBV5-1 TGCGCCAGCAGCTTAGGGTCAACTAGCGGGTACGATACGCAGTATTTT CASSLGSTSGYDTQYF
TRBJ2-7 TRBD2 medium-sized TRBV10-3 TGTGCCATCATGGTGGACCCGGGGGGGATCCAGTACTTC CAIMVDPGGIQYF
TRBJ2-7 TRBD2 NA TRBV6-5 TGTGCCAGCAGTACCCGTAGCGGGGTTAGCTACGAGCAGTACTTC CASSTRSGVSYEQYF
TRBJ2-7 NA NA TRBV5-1 TGCGCCAGCAGCAACGACGCAACCTACGAGCAGTACTTC CASSNDATYEQYF
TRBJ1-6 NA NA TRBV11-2 TGTGCCAGCAGCTTAGAGGGGGGGGGCGCAGCCAATTCACCCCTCCACTTT CASSLEGGGAANSPLHF